Below, one T cell receptor beta chain is given with its context. The data were obtained in a study of blood T cell repertoires in COVID-19. The wider study: Sources were T cells, B-cell-depleted T cells, or PBMCs; the material itself was cDNA or gDNA.

In the authors' methods: Estimated nucleated cell counts came from reference gene primer amplification. Some clones are missing from TCRdb's copy, which holds only in-frame ones; the method was immunoSEQ multiplex PCR. From that table come the V and J calls and clone size; the DNA was used to work out D and trimming. This sample has around 240,000 clones, with over 75% found just once. The CDR3 covers 14 residues. Germline CDR1 ENHRY, CDR2 SYGVKD. The ends lost 8 bases at V and 6 bases at J; junction bases unmatched: 12. This study enrolled people aged 18 to 89 from roughly 24 US geographic areas. Donors in Cohort 3 counted as recovered after two negative PCRs, clearance, or symptom resolution.

The specimen was PBMCs or T cells enriched from blood (not recorded which). The sequence was obtained from a woman aged 50 to 60 who had recovered from COVID-19. The chain combines TRBV10-3 with TRBJ2-7; 8 nucleotides agree with TRBD2. The CDR3 region is CAIAAGGARSEQYF. CDR3 nucleotide sequence: TGTGCCATCGCGGCGGGGGGCGCCCGAAGCGAGCAGTACTTC.